This TCR beta chain is from a study of blood T cell repertoires in COVID-19. Overall study: Researchers got acute and convalescent COVID-19 samples from the United States, Italy and Spain. Sample material is recorded as cDNA or gDNA derived from T cells, B-cell-depleted T cells, or PBMCs.

The CDR3 is made up of 14 amino acids. With 2 bases removed from V and 6 bases from J, the gap between germline ends came to 11 bases. Germline V gene lookup returns CDR1 SGHRS and CDR2 YFSETQ. Repertoires were generated with immunoSEQ multiplex PCR, while TCRdb's copy carries only in-frame clones and drops some. This table has fewer than 250,000 clones, about 76% appearing once. The clonotype originates from a woman aged 50 to 60 with acute COVID-19. The sequenced sample consisted of PBMCs or T cells enriched from blood (not recorded which). The J gene is TRBJ1-4, the V gene TRBV5-1; D possibly corresponds to TRBD1 (6 bases). CDR3 residues: CASSLSGGHEKLFF. The CDR3 nucleotides are TGCGCCAGCAGCTTAAGCGGGGGGCATGAAAAACTGTTTTTT. Drawing the rest from reference TRBV5-1 and TRBJ1-4, the complete variable domain is KAGVTQTPRYLIKTRGQQVTLSCSPISGHRSVSWYQQTPGQGLQFLFEYFSETQRNKGNFPGRFSGRQFSNSRSEMNVSTLELGDSALYLCASSLSGGHEKLFFGSGTQLSVL.